The 14 T cell receptor beta chains given below trace back to one sample, sequenced in a study of early T cells in non-severe SARS-CoV-2 infection. TCRdb itself ran the 5' RACE reads through MiXCR, one entry per CDR3 protein. The sample has over 50,000 distinct CDR3 sequences, around an eighth seen once. The specimen was whole blood. The receptor source for this set is an adult who was a healthcare worker with PCR-confirmed SARS-CoV-2 infection or an uninfected control (not recorded which).

In its sample, this clonotype was seen many times. The V and J genes are TRBV6-6 and TRBJ1-1; 7 positions agree with TRBD1. This CDR3 region has 14 residues. The germline V gene encodes CDR1 MNHNY and CDR2 SVGAGI (reference sequence). V trimming: 4 bases; J trimming: 5 bases; junction bases outside the gene matches: 7. CDR3 bases: TGTGCCAGCAGTTCGGAGACAGGGAGTACTGAAGCTTTCTTT. It yields the protein CASSSETGSTEAFF.

This chain links TRBV5-6 with TRBJ2-1; the D is unclear. The length of the CDR3 is 13 residues. Germline CDR1 SGHDT, CDR2 YYEEEE. V lost 4 bases and J 14 bases, leaving 19 bases between the germline ends. In nucleotides, the CDR3 is TGTGCCAGCAGCCAACGGACGGATTATCTTAAGTTCTTC. It encodes CASSQRTDYLKFF.

This clonotype was recorded at least ten times. This chain uses TRBV16 with TRBJ1-1; the D is unclear. Germline CDR1 reads KGHSY; CDR2 reads FQNENV. Deletions cut 1 base from V and 1 base from J, with 4 bases between. This CDR3 spans 13 amino acids. Here the CDR3 reads CASSQFGNTEAFF. The DNA for the CDR3 is TGTGCCAGCAGCCAATTCGGGAACACTGAAGCTTTCTTT.

This clonotype was recorded many times. V gene TRBV7-6 combines with J gene TRBJ2-3; D gene uncertain. The CDR3 consists of 14 residues. Germline V CDR1 and CDR2: SGHVS, FNYEAQ. Trimming took off 3 bases at V and 5 bases at J, with 12 bases between the two ends. The CDR3 sequence is CASSFPGPRDTQYF. DNA of the CDR3: TGTGCCAGCAGCTTCCCCGGGCCTCGAGATACGCAGTATTTT.

This chain uses TRBV20-1 with TRBJ1-1; unclear D gene. CDR1 and CDR2 (germline): DFQATT, SNEGSKA (reference sequence). The CDR3 has 11 amino acids. Trimming took 0 bases from V and 8 from J, leaving 7 bases between them. CDR3 amino acids: CSAREVQEAFF. The DNA of the CDR3 is TGCAGTGCTAGAGAGGTACAGGAAGCTTTCTTT.

Many counts were recorded for this clonotype. The chain recombines TRBV4-1 with TRBJ2-5, with TRBD1 matching 7 bases. The CDR3 is 18 residues long. The junction had 13 bases not matched to a gene; V was cut back by 2 bases and J by 1 base. The V gene's germline CDR1 is MGHRA and CDR2 YSYEKL. CDR3 region: CASSQTPGTAVSQETQYF. CDR3 coding DNA: TGCGCCAGCAGCCAAACCCCCGGGACAGCGGTCTCCCAAGAGACCCAGTACTTC.

In this sample, this clonotype turned up many times. The chain carries TRBV2 and TRBJ1-1; TRBD1 matches 9 bases. Trimming at V came to 3 bases and at J to 5 bases, leaving 13 bases not matched to a gene. The germline CDR1 and CDR2 sequences are SNHLY and FYNNEI. The CDR3 is made up of 17 amino acids. The CDR3 nucleotides read TGTGCCAGCAGTGAGGGACAGGGTATTGGTCCGGGGACTGAAGCTTTCTTT. Translating it yields CASSEGQGIGPGTEAFF.

In this sample, this clonotype turned up many times. The chain has TRBV29-1 and TRBJ2-5; 9 nucleotides line up with TRBD2. V trimming: 6 bases; J trimming: 4 bases; junction bases outside the gene matches: 9. The CDR3 is 14 amino acids. Germline CDR1 is SQVTM and CDR2 is ANQGSEA. CDR3 amino acids: CSVSFSGRGETQYF. CDR3 DNA: TGCAGCGTATCTTTTAGCGGGAGAGGAGAGACCCAGTACTTC.

Ten or more counts support this clonotype. This rearrangement joins TRBV19 to TRBJ1-4, with D tentatively TRBD1 (6 bases). CDR3 length: 16 amino acids. Germline-derived CDR1 and CDR2 are LNHDA and SQIVND (reference sequence). With 6 bases removed from V and 9 bases from J, the gap between germline ends came to 23 bases. In nucleotides, the CDR3 is TGTGCCAGTAGCCCGGTCGGGGGCGACCCGACGCAAAAACTGTTTTTT. Amino acid sequence: CASSPVGGDPTQKLFF.

This clonotype was observed many times. CDR3 protein: CATSRDKTGTGGRDTIYF. The CDR3 DNA reads TGTGCCACCAGCAGAGACAAAACCGGGACAGGAGGAAGGGACACCATATATTTT. The rearrangement joins TRBV15 to TRBJ1-3; 8 nucleotides match TRBD1. J gave up 8 bases and V 0 bases, and 15 bases lay outside the gene matches. The germline CDR1 and CDR2 sequences are LNHNV and YYDKDF (reference sequence). CDR3 length equals 18 residues.

As regards this clonotype: This may be a read error, as it is one base from a much larger clone. J is TRBJ2-1 and V is TRBV14; no clear D. This CDR3 region has 13 residues. Germline CDR1 reads SGHDN; CDR2 reads FVKESK. Trimming shortened V by 6 bases and J by 3 bases, and 9 bases separated the two germline ends. The CDR3 bases are TGTGCCAGCAGGCTTAACCTCTACAATGAGCAGTTCTTC. Amino acids: CASRLNLYNEQFF.

J is TRBJ2-2 and V is TRBV10-3; a possible D gene is TRBD2 (6 bases). Germline CDR1 is ENHRY and CDR2 is SYGVKD. Deletions cut 8 bases from V and 4 bases from J, with 14 bases between. The CDR3 has 14 residues. CDR3 bases: TGTGCCATCGAGGGGAAGGAGGGCACCGGGGAGCTGTTTTTT. Residues: CAIEGKEGTGELFF.

This clonotype has ten or more counts. The DNA for the CDR3 is TGTGCCAGCAGCTTAGACGGGGGAGGCTATGGCTACACCTTC. It codes for CASSLDGGGYGYTF. The chain uses TRBV7-3 and TRBJ1-2, with D perhaps TRBD1 (5 bases). V lost 2 bases to trimming and J lost 4 bases, with 11 bases between them. The length of the CDR3 is 14 residues. The V gene's germline CDR1 is SGHTA and CDR2 FQGTGA.

This clonotype was observed at least ten times. The chain joins TRBV5-6 to TRBJ2-2, with a weak D call TRBD2 (6 bases). V was cut by 1 base and J by 4 bases, with 11 bases left in between. This CDR3 has 15 amino acids. The germline CDR1 and CDR2 sequences are SGHDT and YYEEEE. CDR3 amino acids: CASSLIAGSTGELFF. CDR3 bases: TGTGCCAGCAGCTTGATCGCCGGGAGCACCGGGGAGCTGTTTTTT. Filled out from reference TRBV5-6 and TRBJ2-2, the complete variable domain reads DAGVTQSPTHLIKTRGQQVTLRCSPKSGHDTVSWYQQALGQGPQFIFQYYEEEERQRGNFPDRFSGHQFPNYSSELNVNALLLGDSALYLCASSLIAGSTGELFFGEGSRLTVL.